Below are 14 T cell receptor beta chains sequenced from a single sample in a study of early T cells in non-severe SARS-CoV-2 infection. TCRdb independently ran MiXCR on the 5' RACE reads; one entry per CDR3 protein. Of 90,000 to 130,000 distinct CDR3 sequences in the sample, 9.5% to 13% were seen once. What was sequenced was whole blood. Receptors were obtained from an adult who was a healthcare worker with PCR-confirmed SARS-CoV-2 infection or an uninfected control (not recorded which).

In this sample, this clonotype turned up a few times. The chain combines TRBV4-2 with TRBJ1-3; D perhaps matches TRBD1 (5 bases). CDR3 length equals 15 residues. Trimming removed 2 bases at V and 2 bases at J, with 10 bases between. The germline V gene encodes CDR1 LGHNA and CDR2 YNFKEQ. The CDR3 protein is CASSQPQGAGNTIYF. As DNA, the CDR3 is TGTGCCAGCAGCCAACCCCAGGGAGCTGGAAACACCATATATTTT.

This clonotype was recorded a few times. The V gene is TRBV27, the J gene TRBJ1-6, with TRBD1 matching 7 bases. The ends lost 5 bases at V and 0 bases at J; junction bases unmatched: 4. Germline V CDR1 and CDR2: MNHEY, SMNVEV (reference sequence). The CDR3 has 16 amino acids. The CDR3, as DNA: TGTGCCAGCAGTCGGACAGGTCGCTCCTATAATTCACCCCTCCACTTT. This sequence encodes CASSRTGRSYNSPLHF.

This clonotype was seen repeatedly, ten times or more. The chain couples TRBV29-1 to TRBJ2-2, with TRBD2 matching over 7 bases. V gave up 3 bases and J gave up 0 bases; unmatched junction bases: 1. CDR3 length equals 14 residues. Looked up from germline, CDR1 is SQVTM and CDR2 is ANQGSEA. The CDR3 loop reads CSVEGLPNTGELFF. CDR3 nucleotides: TGCAGCGTTGAGGGACTACCGAACACCGGGGAGCTGTTTTTT.

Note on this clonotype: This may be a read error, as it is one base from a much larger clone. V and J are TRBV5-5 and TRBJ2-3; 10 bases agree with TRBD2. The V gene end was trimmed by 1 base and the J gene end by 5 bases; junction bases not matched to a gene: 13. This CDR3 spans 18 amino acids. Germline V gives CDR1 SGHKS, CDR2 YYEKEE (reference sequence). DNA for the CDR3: TGTGCCAGCAGCTTGTTCCCAGCGGGGGGGTCTGTGGGAGATACGCAGTATTTT. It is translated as CASSLFPAGGSVGDTQYF.

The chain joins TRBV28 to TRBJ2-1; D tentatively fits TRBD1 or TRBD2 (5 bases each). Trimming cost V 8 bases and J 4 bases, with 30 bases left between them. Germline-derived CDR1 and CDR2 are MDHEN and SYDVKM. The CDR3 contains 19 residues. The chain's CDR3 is CASRTTGTDTSRFYNEQFF. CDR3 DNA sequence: TGTGCCAGCCGCACGACCGGGACGGACACTTCCAGATTTTACAATGAGCAGTTCTTC.

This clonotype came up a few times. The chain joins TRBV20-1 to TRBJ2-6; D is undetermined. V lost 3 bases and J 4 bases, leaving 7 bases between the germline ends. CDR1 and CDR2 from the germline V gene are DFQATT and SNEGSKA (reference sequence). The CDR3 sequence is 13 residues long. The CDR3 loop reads CSARSVGANVLTF. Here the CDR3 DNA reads TGCAGTGCTAGGTCCGTGGGGGCCAACGTCCTGACTTTC.

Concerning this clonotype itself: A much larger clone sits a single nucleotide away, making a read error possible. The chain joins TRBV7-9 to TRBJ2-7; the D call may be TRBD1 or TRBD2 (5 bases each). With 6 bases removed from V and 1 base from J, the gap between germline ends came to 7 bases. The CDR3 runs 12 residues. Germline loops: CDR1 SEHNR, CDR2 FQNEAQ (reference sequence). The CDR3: CASRWGSYEQYF. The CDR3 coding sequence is TGTGCCAGCAGGTGGGGGTCCTACGAGCAGTACTTC.

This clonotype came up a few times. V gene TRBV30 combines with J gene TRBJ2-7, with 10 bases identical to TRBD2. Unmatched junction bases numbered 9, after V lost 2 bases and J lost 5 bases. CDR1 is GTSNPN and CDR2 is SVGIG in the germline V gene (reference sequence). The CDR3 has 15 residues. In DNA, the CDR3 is TGTGCCTGGAGTAAGGCTAGCGGGAGCTTTGACGAGCAGTACTTC. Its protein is CAWSKASGSFDEQYF. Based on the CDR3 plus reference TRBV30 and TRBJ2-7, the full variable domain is SQTIHQWPATLVQPVGSPLSLECTVEGTSNPNLYWYRQAAGRGLQLLFYSVGIGQISSEVPQNLSASRPQDRQFILSSKKLLLSDSGFYLCAWSKASGSFDEQYFGPGTRLTVT.

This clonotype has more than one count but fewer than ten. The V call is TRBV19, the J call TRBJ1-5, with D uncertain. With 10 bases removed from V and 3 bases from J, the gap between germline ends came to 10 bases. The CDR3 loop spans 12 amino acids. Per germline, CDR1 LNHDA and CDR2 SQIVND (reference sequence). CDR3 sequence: CATRALNQPQHF. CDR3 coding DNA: TGTGCCACCCGGGCACTCAATCAGCCCCAGCATTTT.

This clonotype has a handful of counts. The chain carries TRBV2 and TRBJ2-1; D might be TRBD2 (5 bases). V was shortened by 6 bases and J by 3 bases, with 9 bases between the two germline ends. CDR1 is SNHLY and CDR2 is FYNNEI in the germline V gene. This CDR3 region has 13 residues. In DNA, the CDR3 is TGTGCCAGCAGGCCGGGGAGCTACAATGAGCAGTTCTTC. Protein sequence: CASRPGSYNEQFF.

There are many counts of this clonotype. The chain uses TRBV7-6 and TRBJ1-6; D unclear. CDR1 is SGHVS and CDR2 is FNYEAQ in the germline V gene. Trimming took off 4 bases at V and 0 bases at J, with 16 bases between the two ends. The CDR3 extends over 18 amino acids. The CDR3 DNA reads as TGTGCCAGCAGCTCCCTCTCGAGGAGAGACTCCTATAATTCACCCCTCCACTTT. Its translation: CASSSLSRRDSYNSPLHF.

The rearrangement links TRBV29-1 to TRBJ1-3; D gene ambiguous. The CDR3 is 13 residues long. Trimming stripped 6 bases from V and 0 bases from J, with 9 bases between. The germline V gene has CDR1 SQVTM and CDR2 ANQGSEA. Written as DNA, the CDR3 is TGCAGCGTGGGTGATTACTCTGGAAACACCATATATTTT. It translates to CSVGDYSGNTIYF.

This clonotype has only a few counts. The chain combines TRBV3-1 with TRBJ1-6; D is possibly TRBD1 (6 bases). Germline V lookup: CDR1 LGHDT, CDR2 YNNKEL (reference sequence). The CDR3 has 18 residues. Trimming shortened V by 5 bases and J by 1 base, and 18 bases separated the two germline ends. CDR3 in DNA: TGTGCCAGCAGCAGAAACAGGGAGAATTTTTCCTATAATTCACCCCTCCACTTT. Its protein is CASSRNRENFSYNSPLHF.

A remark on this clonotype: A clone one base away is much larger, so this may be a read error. The CDR3 DNA is TGTGTCACCCATAATTCACCCCTCCACTTT. Its translation is CVTHNSPLHF. The chain is built from TRBV10-3 and TRBJ1-6; no clear D gene. Germline assignment: CDR1 ENHRY and CDR2 SYGVKD. The CDR3 loop spans 10 amino acids.